This T cell receptor (beta chain) was captured in a study of T cell changes during pregnancy in multiple sclerosis. Sequencing was performed with immunoSEQ multiplex PCR; in TCRdb, only in-frame clones are kept and a portion is missing. The table shows roughly 84,000 clones, with just under 95% occurring only once. Germline V gene data show CDR1 as MNHEY and CDR2 as SVGAGI. Trimming took 5 bases from V and 5 from J; bases not matched to a gene: 10. CDR3 length equals 15 residues. This sequence was found in a female donor in good health, enrolled as a control in a pregnancy study. The specimen was peripheral blood, collected in the third trimester of pregnancy. The genes are TRBV6-5 and TRBJ1-1, with 8 positions matching TRBD1. This CDR3 is CASSQSRTGSTEAFF. CDR3 bases: TGTGCCAGCAGTCAATCGCGGACAGGGAGTACTGAAGCTTTCTTT.